This entry lists 16 T cell receptor beta chains sequenced from one sample in a study of regulatory T cells in long-lasting Graves disease. The sample's time point: newly diagnosed GD, antithyroid drugs for less than 3 months. RNA extracted from PBMCs served as the sequencing template. TCR beta libraries were built with iRepertoire HTBI primers and Arm-PCR of CDR3 regions. TCRdb re-analysed the multiplex PCR reads in MiXCR, keeping a single row per CDR3 protein. The repertoire includes approximately 230,000 distinct CDR3 sequences, approximately 20% of them detected once, and about 20% sits in the top ten. Sequencing was performed on peripheral blood mononuclear cells (PBMCs), taken at new diagnosis, from a patient treated with antithyroid drugs. Source of these receptors: a female donor with Graves disease.

Only a few counts were recorded for this clonotype. The chain employs TRBV3-1 and TRBJ2-5, with D possibly matching TRBD2 (5 bases). Deletions cut 7 bases from V and 3 bases from J, with 18 bases between. Germline lookup yields CDR1 LGHDT and CDR2 YNNKEL (reference sequence). The CDR3 runs 15 residues. CDR3 protein: CASKKTGPGKETQYF. The CDR3 nucleotides are TGTGCCAGCAAGAAAACGGGTCCCGGGAAAGAGACCCAGTACTTC.

In its sample, this clonotype was seen a few times. V is TRBV6-2 or TRBV6-3 and J is TRBJ2-1; 8 nucleotides match TRBD2. V shed 7 bases, J shed 10 bases, and the junction held 15 bases outside the gene matches. The CDR3 length is 15 residues. Per germline, CDR1 MNHEY and CDR2 SVGEGT. This CDR3 is CASTTIAGTGEEQFF. The CDR3 DNA sequence: TGTGCCAGCACAACTATAGCGGGAACCGGTGAGGAGCAGTTCTTC.

This clonotype has ten or more counts. V usage is TRBV3-1 and J usage is TRBJ1-4, with D tentatively TRBD1 (5 bases). V lost 3 bases and J 7 bases, leaving 12 bases between the germline ends. Germline V gene lookup returns CDR1 LGHDT and CDR2 YNNKEL (reference sequence). The CDR3 consists of 14 residues. The CDR3 DNA reads TGTGCCAGCAGCCAGGCGACAGATGGTGAAAAACTGTTTTTT. It translates to CASSQATDGEKLFF.

This clonotype was seen many times. V and J are TRBV11-2 and TRBJ1-3, with D perhaps matching TRBD1 (5 bases). Germline V gives CDR1 SGHAT, CDR2 FQNNGV. Trimming removed 4 bases at V and 6 bases at J, with 16 bases between. The CDR3 length is 15 residues. This CDR3 reads CASSSLRRGVNTIYF. CDR3 nucleotide sequence: TGTGCCAGCAGCTCCTTGAGGAGGGGCGTAAACACCATATATTTT.

This clonotype showed up many times. V is TRBV7-9 and J is TRBJ2-7; a weak D match, TRBD2 (5 bases). CDR3 length: 15 residues. Trimming removed 2 bases at V and 3 bases at J, with 14 bases between. From germline, CDR1 is SEHNR and CDR2 FQNEAQ (reference sequence). The CDR3 reads CASSLFGDGNYEQYF. In DNA form, the CDR3 reads TGTGCCAGCAGCTTATTTGGAGACGGGAACTACGAGCAGTACTTC.

In its sample, this clonotype was seen many times. The chain uses TRBV7-9 and TRBJ1-2; no clear D gene. The V end was cut by 7 bases, the J end by 2 bases, with 11 bases between. Looked up from germline, CDR1 is SEHNR and CDR2 is FQNEAQ (reference sequence). CDR3 length equals 13 residues. The CDR3 loop reads CASTLSGNYGYTF. The CDR3 DNA sequence: TGTGCCAGCACCCTATCGGGGAACTATGGCTACACCTTC.

Ten or more counts support this clonotype. The J gene is TRBJ2-7, the V gene TRBV27; D is undetermined. The germline V gene has CDR1 MNHEY and CDR2 SMNVEV (reference sequence). This CDR3 is built from 15 residues. V was pared by 0 bases and J by 0 bases, with 9 bases between. The CDR3 nucleotides read TGTGCCAGCAGTTTATCGAGTCTAAGCTCCTACGAGCAGTACTTC. Its translation is CASSLSSLSSYEQYF.

In regard to this clonotype: This could be a read error, since a much larger clone is one nucleotide away. The chain employs TRBV18 and TRBJ1-1; D gene unclear. CDR1 and CDR2 (germline): KGHSH, LQKENI. This CDR3 comprises 15 residues. CDR3 protein: CASSPLVDGNTEALF. In DNA form, the CDR3 reads TGTGCCAGCTCACCTTTGGTGGATGGAAACACTGAAGCTCTCTTT. The full variable domain, completed using reference TRBV18 and TRBJ1-1, is NAGVMQNPRHLVRRRGQEARLRCSPMKGHSHVYWYRQLPEEGLKFMVYLQKENIIDESGMPKERFSAEFPKEGPSILRIQQVVRGDSAAYFCASSPLVDGNTEALFGQGTRLTVV.

This clonotype has a count of ten or more. This rearrangement joins TRBV6-1 to TRBJ2-1; unclear D gene. The V gene lost 7 bases and the J gene lost 7 bases, with 14 bases spanning the gap. The CDR3 has 13 residues. Germline V CDR1 and CDR2: MNHNS, SASEGT. The CDR3 sequence: CASTAAGENEQFF. The CDR3 DNA sequence: TGTGCCAGCACGGCTGCCGGCGAGAATGAGCAGTTCTTC.

In its sample, this clonotype was seen many times. V gene TRBV7-2 combines with J gene TRBJ2-5; no clear D gene. Per the germline V gene, CDR1 is SGHTA and CDR2 is FQGNSA. Trimming took 1 base from V and 5 from J, leaving 8 bases between them. The CDR3 loop spans 13 amino acids. The DNA of the CDR3 is TGTGCCAGCAGCTTAGAGGAATGGGAGACCCAGTACTTC. This codes for CASSLEEWETQYF.

There are many counts of this clonotype. The chain combines TRBV18 with TRBJ2-7, with D possibly matching TRBD2 (5 bases). Germline lookup yields CDR1 KGHSH and CDR2 LQKENI. The CDR3 has 15 amino acids. Trimming took off 4 bases at V and 4 bases at J, with 17 bases between the two ends. This chain's CDR3 is CASSLRSGGRYEQYF. The DNA of the CDR3 is TGTGCCAGCTCACTCCGAAGCGGTGGCAGATACGAGCAGTACTTC.

This clonotype occurred many times. J is TRBJ1-5 and V is TRBV19, with a tentative D call TRBD1 (5 bases). This CDR3 region has 14 residues. Trimming took off 5 bases at V and 5 bases at J, with 13 bases between the two ends. The germline CDR1 and CDR2 sequences are LNHDA and SQIVND (reference sequence). CDR3: CASSSFQGHQPQHF. Written as DNA, the CDR3 is TGTGCCAGTAGTTCCTTTCAGGGTCATCAGCCCCAGCATTTT.

The rearrangement uses TRBV28 and TRBJ2-3; 9 nucleotides agree with TRBD1. The tail of the sequence fits TRBJ2-7 better, so the J call may be wrong. CDR1 MDHEN and CDR2 SYDVKM come from the germline V gene. The CDR3 is 14 residues long. The CDR3 sequence: CASSRTGEEGEQYF. In nucleotides, the CDR3 is TGTGCCAGCAGTAGGACAGGGGAAGAAGGCGAGCAGTACTTC.

This clonotype was counted at least ten times. The chain joins TRBV11-2 to TRBJ2-7; D uncertain. Trimming stripped 1 base from V and 3 bases from J, with 4 bases between. The CDR3 is 12 residues long. CDR1 SGHAT and CDR2 FQNNGV come from the germline V gene. CDR3 amino acids: CASSLARYEQYF. The CDR3 nucleotides are TGTGCCAGCAGCTTAGCCCGCTACGAGCAGTACTTC. The full variable domain, with the rest looked up from reference TRBV11-2 and TRBJ2-7, is EAGVAQSPRYKIIEKRQSVAFWCNPISGHATLYWYQQILGQGPKLLIQFQNNGVVDDSQLPKDRFSAERLKGVDSTLKIQPAKLEDSAVYLCASSLARYEQYFGPGTRLTVT.

This clonotype has a count of ten or more. The chain combines TRBV9 with TRBJ1-5; TRBD1 agrees at 7 bases. The length of the CDR3 is 19 residues. V was clipped by 2 bases and J by 0 bases; unmatched bases: 14. Per germline, CDR1 SGDLS and CDR2 YYNGEE. The DNA for the CDR3 is TGTGCCAGCAGCGTTGACCTTGGACAGGCTCCTATTAGCAATCAGCCCCAGCATTTT. Amino acids: CASSVDLGQAPISNQPQHF.

The table lists this clonotype with many counts. V and J are TRBV7-2 and TRBJ2-2; no firm D call. Germline V gives CDR1 SGHTA, CDR2 FQGNSA. The V gene lost 6 bases and the J gene lost 6 bases, with 14 bases spanning the gap. This CDR3 is 14 amino acids long. This CDR3 is CASRDASRSGELFF. The CDR3 nucleotides are TGTGCCAGCAGGGACGCGTCGAGGTCCGGGGAGCTGTTTTTT.